This T cell receptor beta chain was sequenced during a study of blood T cell repertoires in COVID-19. This clone has at least ten counts. CDR1 is LNHDA and CDR2 is SQIVND in the germline V gene (reference sequence). Trimming pared 3 bases from V and 5 bases from J, leaving 13 bases between. This CDR3 region has 14 residues. TCRdb's copy holds only in-frame clones and misses some; the assay was immunoSEQ multiplex PCR. The sample records roughly 200,000 clones, 87% being singletons. The chain has TRBV19 and TRBJ1-1; D possibly corresponds to TRBD1 (5 bases). This sequence originates from a man aged 60-69 years who had recovered from COVID-19. The material sequenced was peripheral blood. CDR3: CASSIQGRGTEAFF. DNA for the CDR3: TGTGCCAGTAGTATCCAGGGTAGGGGTACTGAAGCTTTCTTT. The full variable domain, its missing parts supplied by reference TRBV19 and TRBJ1-1, is DGGITQSPKYLFRKEGQNVTLSCEQNLNHDAMYWYRQDPGQGLRLIYYSQIVNDFQKGDIAEGYSVSREKKESFPLTVTSAQKNPTAFYLCASSIQGRGTEAFFGQGTRLTVV.